This entry is about one TCR beta chain. The record originates from a study of T cell repertoires in aging, cancer and after chemotherapy. In the study overall: Donors were grouped into six age bands spanning 30 or younger through 70 or older. The full dataset contained 8.5 million to 10 million TCR reads.

The CDR3 contains 16 residues. Germline V gives CDR1 MGHDK, CDR2 SYGVNS. With V trimmed by 3 bases and J by 5 bases, 6 bases remained unmatched. Peripheral blood genomic DNA, not sorted cells or RNA, was the template. TRB rearrangements spanning V, D and J were amplified using mixed TRB-A/B primers. Using its own MiXCR run on the multiplex PCR reads, TCRdb lists one record per CDR3 protein. The table lists roughly 2,200 distinct CDR3 sequences, roughly 25% of them singletons, with about a sixth in the top ten. The V and J genes are TRBV25-1 and TRBJ2-6; 8 bases align to TRBD1. The sample taken for sequencing was blood. This TCR was recovered from a human donor with a solid tumor. In DNA, the CDR3 is TGTGCCAGCAGTGATTTGACAGGGGTTCGGGCCAACGTCCTGACTTTC. This translates into CASSDLTGVRANVLTF.